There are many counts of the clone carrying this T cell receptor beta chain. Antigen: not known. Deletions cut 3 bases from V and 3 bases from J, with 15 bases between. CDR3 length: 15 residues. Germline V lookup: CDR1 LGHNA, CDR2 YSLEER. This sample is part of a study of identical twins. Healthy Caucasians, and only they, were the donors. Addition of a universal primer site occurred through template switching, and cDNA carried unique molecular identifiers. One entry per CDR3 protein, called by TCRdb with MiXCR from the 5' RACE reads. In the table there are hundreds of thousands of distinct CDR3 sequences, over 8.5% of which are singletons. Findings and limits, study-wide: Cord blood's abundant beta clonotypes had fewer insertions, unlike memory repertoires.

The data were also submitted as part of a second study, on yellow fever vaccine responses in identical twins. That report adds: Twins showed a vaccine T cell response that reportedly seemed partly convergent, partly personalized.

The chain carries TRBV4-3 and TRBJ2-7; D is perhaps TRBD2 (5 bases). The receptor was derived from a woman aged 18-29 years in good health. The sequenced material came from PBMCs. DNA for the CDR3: TGCGCCAGCAGCCACTCTGCCGGGATCGACTACGAGCAGTACTTC. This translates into CASSHSAGIDYEQYF.